This T cell receptor (beta chain) is from a study of T cell responses to AZD1222 COVID-19 vaccine. Study-wide points: White British ancestry dominated among donors, who included more females, and clonal diversity was possibly underestimated.

The germline V gene has CDR1 MNHNY and CDR2 SVGAGI (reference sequence). The CDR3 spans 14 residues. V was clipped by 7 bases and J by 1 base, with 10 bases between them. The data were produced by immunoSEQ multiplex PCR, yet TCRdb's version contains in-frame clones alone and is incomplete. This table holds roughly 150,000 clones, approximately 88% found once. About this clone itself: The antigen is not known.

The gene calls are TRBV6-6 and TRBJ2-2; no clear D. This TCR came from an adult in good health. The material sequenced was peripheral blood, taken on day 0 of MenACWY control vaccination. This CDR3 reads CASIDRQNTGELFF. CDR3 DNA sequence: TGTGCCAGCATCGATAGACAGAACACCGGGGAGCTGTTTTTT.